This TCR beta chain stems from a study of regulatory and conventional T cells in breast cancer (dated by TCRdb to between 2014 and 2017). In its sample, this clonotype comes out as large (0.1 to 1%). The antigen it binds to is not known. No quality values exist for individual bases; no much larger clone is one base distant. Receptor amplification or capture employed PCR. The sample was run on an Illumina MiSeq. TCRdb trimmed public reads at Q25 via fastp, called clones via MiXCR and kept in-frame beta chains. Each record represents a unique CDR3 protein, reported with the most common genes and DNA among its rows. In this sample the table shows 9,500 or so distinct CDR3 sequences, approximately 35% of which occur a single time. The ten largest clonotypes hold 5.9% of the sample. Including the terminal cysteine and phenylalanine, the CDR3 comprises 14 residues. The only DNA kept is the CDR3, 42 bases in frame from the first base. From a lookup of the germline V gene (reference sequence), CDR1 and CDR2 are DFQATT and SNEGSKA. Clipping removes 2 bases from V and 4 bases from J, with 7 as the unmatched junction base count.

The sample consisted of conventional T cells from blood. The rearrangement joined TRBV20-1 to TRBJ1-1, with 7 bases aligning to TRBD1. The TCR originated in a male donor in good health. The CDR3 reads as follows: CSARKGGGGTEAFF. The DNA is TGCAGTGCTAGAAAAGGGGGCGGGGGCACTGAAGCTTTCTTT.